This entry is about one TCR beta chain. Its antigen specificity is not known. Per-nucleotide qualities are absent, and no much larger clonotype sits a single base away. The data derive from a study of long-term antiretroviral therapy in people with HIV (dated by TCRdb to the early 2020s). About the full investigation: The earliest samples were collected roughly a decade before the 2015 WHO recommendation for immediate ART, at a time when ART was usually postponed until CD4 counts fell. Test extractions of a monoclonal T-cell line alongside some 36 polyclonal samples showed no cross-contamination during QIAcube processing. The cohort contributed over 150 cryopreserved PBMC samples from fewer than 35 adults with confirmed HIV infection, collected serially over a mean of approximately 6 years (range 1-12). A retrospective serial study tested whether changes in peripheral blood TRB repertoire composition and diversity were associated with ART initiation and durable HIV suppression. Of the approximately 28 participants with HIV, ten to eleven were female. Study-wide findings and limitations: Since PBMC availability was limited, sequencing covered only the TCR beta chain, with no alpha chain pairing. Inferences about post-ART repertoire changes were limited because no data were available on ART adherence, viral resistance or therapy changes. The repertoire was dominated across all time points by expanded TRB clones identified before ART initiation, although this dominance was seen to fluctuate and to decrease in many PLHIV after ART. Because cell numbers in pre-ART samples were limited, unsorted PBMC were profiled instead of sorted CD4+ and CD8+ T cells. CDR3 length ranges in HIV repertoires were narrower than in controls, and network structure suggested an antigen-experienced repertoire with only a slight naive shift after ART. The samples span the years 2004 to 2017, and the ART regimens used at that time may not be as effective as current regimens. A significant increase in TRB diversity was found to be associated with ART initiation, although TRB diversity was observed to remain significantly below that of transplant donor controls even after long-term ART.

The immunoSEQ hsTCRB v3.0 assay was used at survey level resolution to sequence the TRB variable region. The targeted TRB sequencing depth was roughly 40,000-50,000 T-cell genomes per sample. An Illumina MiSeq with a v3 150-cycle kit was used to sequence the pooled TRB libraries. The paper's data handling went like this. Repertoire analysis ran in R within a reproducible Nextflow workflow covering QC, data transformation and analysis. LymphoSeq2, an R package for exploring AIRR-Seq data, was used to implement the custom analyses. A few samples that produced fewer than 5000 total TRB sequences were removed, so 150 to 200 HIV repertoires were analyzed. Among the 190 or so HIV repertoires that were kept, 59 were collected before ART initiation and some 130 were collected after ART initiation. Repertoires were downsampled to 5000 TRB nucleotide sequences, and summary statistics were averaged over 100 downsampling iterations. The analysis kept only TRB sequences whose CDR3 regions were at least seven amino acids long. Diversity was assessed using a clonality score derived from Shannon entropy and using the Gini coefficient. In repertoire networks, the top 5000 CDR3 amino acid sequences were linked whenever an edit distance of one separated two sequences. For TRB CDR3 amino acid sequences, GLIPH2 was used to predict antigen specificity groups and MHC restriction. Known CMV, EBV, HIV or tissue antigen associations were flagged by matching CDR3 amino acid sequences against VDJdb and McPAS-TCR. Pre-ART, post-ART and control groups were compared with Wilcoxon signed-rank tests and Holm-Bonferroni correction. TCRdb stores this immuneACCESS table with in-frame sequences only. Part of the clones is absent; in the studies checked, under half of the shortfall reflects unresolved V genes, and no reason is known for the rest. V, J and clone size were drawn from that table, and D and trimming were deduced from the DNA. Counted in this sample were 30,000 to 40,000 clones; approximately 80% of them appeared once. The ten largest clones take up under 8.5% of the sample.

The CDR3 spans 13 residues, from the cysteine through the phenylalanine. Of all the DNA, just the CDR3 is kept, 39 bases in frame from base 1. V lost 7 bases and J lost 0 bases; the stretch between them is 9 bases long. CDR1 and CDR2, per the germline V gene, are ENHRY and SYGVKD. Inclusion was restricted to participants for whom at least one PBMC sample before ART initiation and at least two post-ART samples were available. Every participant with HIV received treatment in the United States of America. Before DNA extraction, cryopreserved samples containing about 0.95-10 million PBMC were thawed and washed. At the time of the earliest PBMC sample, participants with HIV were aged between 23 and 54 years. Per participant, PBMC samples came from 1-4 timepoints prior to ART initiation and 2-8 timepoints following ART initiation, for a median of 7 samples. Serial HIV viral load, CD4+ T-cell count, ART history and demographic data were obtained for every participant. Genomic DNA was extracted from unsorted PBMC with a Qiagen kit on a QIAcube, processed in batches of 12 samples.

The specimen was unsorted PBMCs, collected 2 years after starting antiretroviral therapy. The TCR comes from a woman aged 50 to 60 with HIV. Recombination linked TRBV10-3 to TRBJ1-2, with TRBD1 as a weak D call on 6 bases. The CDR3 protein sequence reads: CAIMGTTNYGYTF. The sequence in DNA is TGTGCCATCATGGGGACAACTAACTATGGCTACACCTTC.